The present TCR beta chain was sequenced within a study of blood T cell repertoires in COVID-19. CDR1 MDHEN and CDR2 SYDVKM come from the germline V gene. V was cut by 1 base and J by 7 bases, with 14 bases left in between. The CDR3 length is 15 residues. The protocol was immunoSEQ multiplex PCR, while the TCRdb copy is restricted to in-frame clones and leaves out a portion. The table lists some 97,000 clones, 86% of them singletons. Specimen: PBMCs or T cells enriched from blood (not recorded which). The chain uses TRBV28 and TRBJ2-1; maybe TRBD1 (5 bases). This TCR was recovered from a woman between 50 and 59 years old who had recovered from COVID-19. Here the CDR3 reads CASSLSAGLRNEQFF. The CDR3 DNA sequence: TGTGCCAGCAGTTTATCGGCAGGGCTTAGGAATGAGCAGTTCTTC.